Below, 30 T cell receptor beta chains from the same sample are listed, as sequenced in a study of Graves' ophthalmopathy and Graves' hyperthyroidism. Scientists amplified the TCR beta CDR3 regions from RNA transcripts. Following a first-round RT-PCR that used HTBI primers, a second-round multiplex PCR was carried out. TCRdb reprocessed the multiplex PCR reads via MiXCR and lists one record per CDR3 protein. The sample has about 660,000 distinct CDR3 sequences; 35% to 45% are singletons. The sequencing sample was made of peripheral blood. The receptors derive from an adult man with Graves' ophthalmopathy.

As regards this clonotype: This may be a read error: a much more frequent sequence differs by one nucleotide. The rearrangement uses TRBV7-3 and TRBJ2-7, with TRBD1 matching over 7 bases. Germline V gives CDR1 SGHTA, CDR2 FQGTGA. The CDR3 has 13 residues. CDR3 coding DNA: TGTGCCAGCAGCTTGGACAGGCTCTACGGGCAGTACTTC. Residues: CASSLDRLYGQYF. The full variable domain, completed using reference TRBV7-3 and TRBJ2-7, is GAGVSQTPSNKVTEKGKYVELRCDPISGHTALYWYRQSLGQGPEFLIYFQGTGAADDSGLPNDRFFAVRPEGSVSTLKIQRTERGDSAVYLCASSLDRLYGQYFGPGTRLTVT.

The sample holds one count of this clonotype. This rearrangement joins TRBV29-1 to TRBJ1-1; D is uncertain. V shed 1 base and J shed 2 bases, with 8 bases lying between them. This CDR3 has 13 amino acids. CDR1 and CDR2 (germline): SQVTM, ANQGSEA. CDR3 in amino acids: CSVEAGSNTEAFF. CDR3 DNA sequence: TGCAGCGTTGAAGCCGGGTCCAACACTGAAGCTTTCTTT.

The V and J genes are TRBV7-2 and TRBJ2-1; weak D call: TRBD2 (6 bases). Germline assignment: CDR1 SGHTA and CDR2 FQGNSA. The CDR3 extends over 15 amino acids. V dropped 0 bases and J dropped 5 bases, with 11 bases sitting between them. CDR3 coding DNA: TGTGCCAGCAGCTTAGCATGGGACTCGAACAATGAGCAGTTCTTC. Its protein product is CASSLAWDSNNEQFF.

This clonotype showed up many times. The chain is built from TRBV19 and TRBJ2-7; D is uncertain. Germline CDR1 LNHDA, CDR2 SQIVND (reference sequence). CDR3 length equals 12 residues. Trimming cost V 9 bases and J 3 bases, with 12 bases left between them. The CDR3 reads CARPRSYYEQYF. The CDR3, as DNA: TGTGCCAGGCCCCGGTCCTACTACGAGCAGTACTTC.

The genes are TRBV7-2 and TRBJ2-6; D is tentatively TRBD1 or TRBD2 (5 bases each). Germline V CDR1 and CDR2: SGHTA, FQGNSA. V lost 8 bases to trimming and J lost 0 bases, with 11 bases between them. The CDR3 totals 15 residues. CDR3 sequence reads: CASGDGSSGANVLTF. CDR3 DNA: TGTGCCAGCGGGGACGGTAGCTCTGGGGCCAACGTCCTGACTTTC.

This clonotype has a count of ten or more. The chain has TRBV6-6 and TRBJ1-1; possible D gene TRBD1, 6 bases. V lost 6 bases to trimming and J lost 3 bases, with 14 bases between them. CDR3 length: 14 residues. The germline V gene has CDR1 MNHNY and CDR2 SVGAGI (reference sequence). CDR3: CASRQGNSDTEAFF. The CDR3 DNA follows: TGTGCCAGCAGGCAGGGGAATAGTGACACTGAAGCTTTCTTT.

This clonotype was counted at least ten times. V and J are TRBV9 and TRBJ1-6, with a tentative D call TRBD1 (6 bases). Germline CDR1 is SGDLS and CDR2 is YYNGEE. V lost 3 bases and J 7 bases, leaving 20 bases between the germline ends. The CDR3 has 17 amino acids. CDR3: CASSAFHQQGPNSPLHF. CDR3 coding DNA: TGTGCCAGCAGCGCGTTCCATCAACAGGGTCCCAATTCACCCCTCCACTTT.

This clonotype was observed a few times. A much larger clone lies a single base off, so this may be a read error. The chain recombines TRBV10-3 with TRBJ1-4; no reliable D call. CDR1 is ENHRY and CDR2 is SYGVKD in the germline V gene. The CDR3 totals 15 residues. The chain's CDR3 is CASSEVASTNEKLFF. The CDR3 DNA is TGTGCCAGCAGTGAGGTAGCGTCAACTAATGAAAAACTGTTTTTT.

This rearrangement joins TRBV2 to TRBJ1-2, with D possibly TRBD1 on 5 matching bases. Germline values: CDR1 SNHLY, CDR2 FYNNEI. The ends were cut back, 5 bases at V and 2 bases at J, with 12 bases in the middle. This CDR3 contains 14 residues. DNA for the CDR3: TGTGCCAGCAGTTGGGGCCCTGTGAACTATGGCTACACCTTC. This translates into CASSWGPVNYGYTF.

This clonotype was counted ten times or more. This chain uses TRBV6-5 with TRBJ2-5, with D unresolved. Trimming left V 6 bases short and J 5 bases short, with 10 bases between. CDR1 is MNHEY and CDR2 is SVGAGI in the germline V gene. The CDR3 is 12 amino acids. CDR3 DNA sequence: TGTGCCAGCAGCCGACCCCAGGAGACCCAGTACTTC. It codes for CASSRPQETQYF.

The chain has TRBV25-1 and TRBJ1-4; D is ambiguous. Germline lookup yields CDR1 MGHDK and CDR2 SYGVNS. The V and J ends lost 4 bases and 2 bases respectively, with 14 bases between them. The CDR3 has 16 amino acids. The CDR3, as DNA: TGTGCCAGCAGTGCGGAATCTGACGGGACTAATGAAAAACTGTTTTTT. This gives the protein CASSAESDGTNEKLFF.

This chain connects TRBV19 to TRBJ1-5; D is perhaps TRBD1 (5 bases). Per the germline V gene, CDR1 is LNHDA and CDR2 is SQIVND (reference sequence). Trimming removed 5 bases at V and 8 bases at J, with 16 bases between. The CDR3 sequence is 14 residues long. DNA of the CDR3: TGTGCCAGTAGTCCTGACAGTGGCACCAAGCCCCAGCATTTT. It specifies CASSPDSGTKPQHF.

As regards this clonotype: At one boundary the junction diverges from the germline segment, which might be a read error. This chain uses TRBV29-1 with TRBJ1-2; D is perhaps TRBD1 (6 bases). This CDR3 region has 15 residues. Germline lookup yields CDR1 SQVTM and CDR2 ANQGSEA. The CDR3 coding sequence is TGCAGCGTCCGCCCGAGGGTAGGAGTCGGGGACACTGAAGCTTTC. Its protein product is CSVRPRVGVGDTEAF. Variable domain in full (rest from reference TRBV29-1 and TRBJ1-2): SAVISQKPSRDICQRGTSLTIQCQVDSQVTMMFWYRQQPGQSLTLIATANQGSEATYESGFVIDKFPISRPNLTFSTLTVSNMSPEDSSIYLCSVRPRVGVGDTEAFGSGTRLTVV.

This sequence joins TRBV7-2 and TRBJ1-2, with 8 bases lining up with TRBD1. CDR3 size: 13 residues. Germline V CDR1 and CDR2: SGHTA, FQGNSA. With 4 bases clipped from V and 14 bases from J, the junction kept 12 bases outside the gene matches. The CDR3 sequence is CASSSQPGQARTF. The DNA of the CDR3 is TGTGCCAGCAGCTCTCAGCCGGGACAGGCTCGGACCTTC.

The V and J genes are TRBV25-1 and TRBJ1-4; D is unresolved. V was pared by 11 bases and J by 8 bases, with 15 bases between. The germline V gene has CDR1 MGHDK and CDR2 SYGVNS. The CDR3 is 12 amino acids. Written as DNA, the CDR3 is TGTGCCTGGAGTTCCCAAGCGGAAAAACTGTTTTTT. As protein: CAWSSQAEKLFF.

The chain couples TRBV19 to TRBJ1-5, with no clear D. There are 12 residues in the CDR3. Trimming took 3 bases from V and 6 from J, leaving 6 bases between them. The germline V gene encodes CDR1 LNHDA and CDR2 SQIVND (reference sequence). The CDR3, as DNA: TGTGCCAGTAGTATCTTCGTTCAGCCCCAGCATTTT. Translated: CASSIFVQPQHF. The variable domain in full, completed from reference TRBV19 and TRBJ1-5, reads DGGITQSPKYLFRKEGQNVTLSCEQNLNHDAMYWYRQDPGQGLRLIYYSQIVNDFQKGDIAEGYSVSREKKESFPLTVTSAQKNPTAFYLCASSIFVQPQHFGDGTRLSIL.

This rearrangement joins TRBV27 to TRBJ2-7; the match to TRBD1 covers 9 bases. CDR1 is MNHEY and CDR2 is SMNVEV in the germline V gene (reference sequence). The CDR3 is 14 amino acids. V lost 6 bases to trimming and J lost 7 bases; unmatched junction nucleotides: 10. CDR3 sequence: CASRGIGTGFEQYF. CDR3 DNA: TGTGCCAGCAGAGGTATTGGGACAGGGTTTGAGCAGTACTTC.

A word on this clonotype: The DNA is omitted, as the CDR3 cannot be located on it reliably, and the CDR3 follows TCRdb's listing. The CDR3 sequence: CASSLPGGQGASGSCFF. This chain links TRBV7-2 with TRBJ2-2; the D segment call TRBD1 is taken from the table without a DNA check. The CDR3 region is 17 residues in length, termini included. CDR1 SGHTA and CDR2 FQGNSA come from the germline V gene.

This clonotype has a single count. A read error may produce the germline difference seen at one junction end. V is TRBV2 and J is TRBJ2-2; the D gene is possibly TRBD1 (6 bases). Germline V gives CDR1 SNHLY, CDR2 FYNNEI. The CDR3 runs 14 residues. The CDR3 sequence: CASTRTAITGELLF. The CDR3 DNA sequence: TGTGCCAGCACCCGGACAGCAATCACCGGGGAGCTGCTTTTT.

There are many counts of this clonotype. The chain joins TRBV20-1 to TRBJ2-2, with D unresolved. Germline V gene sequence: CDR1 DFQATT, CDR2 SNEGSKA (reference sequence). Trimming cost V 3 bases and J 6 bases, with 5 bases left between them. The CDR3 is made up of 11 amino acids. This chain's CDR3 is CSASVAGELFF. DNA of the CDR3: TGCAGTGCTAGTGTGGCCGGGGAGCTGTTTTTT.

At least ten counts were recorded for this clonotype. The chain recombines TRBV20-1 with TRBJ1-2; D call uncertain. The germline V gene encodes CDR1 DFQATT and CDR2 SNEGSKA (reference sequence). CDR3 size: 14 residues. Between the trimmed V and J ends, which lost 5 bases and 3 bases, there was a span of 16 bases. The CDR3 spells CSAGRPGTDYGYTF. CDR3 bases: TGCAGTGCTGGGAGGCCGGGCACGGACTATGGCTACACCTTC.

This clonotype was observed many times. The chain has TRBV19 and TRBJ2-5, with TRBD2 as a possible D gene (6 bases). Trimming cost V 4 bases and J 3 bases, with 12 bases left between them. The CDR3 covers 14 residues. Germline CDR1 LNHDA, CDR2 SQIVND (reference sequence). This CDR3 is CASSNEGGKETQYF. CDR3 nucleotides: TGTGCCAGTAGTAATGAGGGAGGAAAAGAGACCCAGTACTTC.

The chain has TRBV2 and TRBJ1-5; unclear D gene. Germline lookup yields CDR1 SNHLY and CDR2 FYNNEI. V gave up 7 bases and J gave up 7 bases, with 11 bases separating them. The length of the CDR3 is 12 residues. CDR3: CASTGVGQPQHF. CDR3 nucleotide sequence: TGTGCCAGCACTGGGGTGGGACAGCCCCAGCATTTT.

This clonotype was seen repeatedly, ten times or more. The CDR3 loop reads CATSKPDRGMYEQYF. CDR3 nucleotides: TGTGCCACCAGCAAACCGGACAGGGGGATGTACGAGCAGTACTTC. The chain combines TRBV24-1 with TRBJ2-7; TRBD1 matches 10 bases. With 7 bases clipped from V and 4 bases from J, the junction kept 9 bases outside the gene matches. Germline V gives CDR1 KGHDR, CDR2 SFDVKD. The CDR3 loop spans 15 amino acids.

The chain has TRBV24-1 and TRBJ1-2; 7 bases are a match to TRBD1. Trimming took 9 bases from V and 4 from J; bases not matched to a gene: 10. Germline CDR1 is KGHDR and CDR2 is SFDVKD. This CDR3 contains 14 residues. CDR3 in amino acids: CATSPKGQVYGYTF. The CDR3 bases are TGTGCCACCTCCCCCAAAGGACAGGTCTATGGCTACACCTTC.

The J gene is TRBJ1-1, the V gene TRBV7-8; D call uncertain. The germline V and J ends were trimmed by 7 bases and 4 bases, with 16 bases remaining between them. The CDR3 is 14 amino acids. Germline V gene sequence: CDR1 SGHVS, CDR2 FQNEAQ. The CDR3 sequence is CASTPVGSGTEAFF. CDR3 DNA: TGTGCCAGCACCCCAGTTGGGAGTGGCACTGAAGCTTTCTTT.

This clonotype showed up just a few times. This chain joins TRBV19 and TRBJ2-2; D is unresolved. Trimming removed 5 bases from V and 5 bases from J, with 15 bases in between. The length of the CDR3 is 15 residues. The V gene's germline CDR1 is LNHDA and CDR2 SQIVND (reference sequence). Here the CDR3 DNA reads TGTGCCAGTAGTGGCCGCGGAGTTGGGACCGGGGAGCTGTTTTTT. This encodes CASSGRGVGTGELFF.

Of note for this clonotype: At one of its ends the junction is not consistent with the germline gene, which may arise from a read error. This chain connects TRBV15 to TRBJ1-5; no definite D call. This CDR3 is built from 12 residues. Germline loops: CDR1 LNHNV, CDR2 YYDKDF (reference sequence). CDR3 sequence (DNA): TGTGCCACCAGACGGCCCAACCAGCTCCAGCATTTT. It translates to CATRRPNQLQHF.

CDR3 sequence (DNA): TGCAGTGCCAGGACCTATGGCTACACCTTC. Amino acid sequence: CSARTYGYTF. V gene TRBV20-1 combines with J gene TRBJ1-2; D is unclear. Germline-derived CDR1 and CDR2 are DFQATT and SNEGSKA (reference sequence). The CDR3 runs 10 residues. V shed 6 bases and J shed 4 bases, with 6 bases lying between them.

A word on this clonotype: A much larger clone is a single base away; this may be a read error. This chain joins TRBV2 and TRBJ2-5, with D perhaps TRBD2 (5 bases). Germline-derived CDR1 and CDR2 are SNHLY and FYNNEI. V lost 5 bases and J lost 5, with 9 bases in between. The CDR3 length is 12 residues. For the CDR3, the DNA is TGTGCCAGCAGTCAGCCGGGGGAGACCCAGTACTTC. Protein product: CASSQPGETQYF.